These T cell receptor beta chains were read from a single sample in a study of radiotherapy plus CTLA-4 blockade in lung cancer. The method was immunoSEQ multiplex PCR; TCRdb's version includes in-frame clones alone and lacks a portion of them. The sample holds about 51,000 clones, about 77% seen once. Sequenced material: peripheral blood, taken from a patient treated with radiotherapy plus ipilimumab. The receptor set was obtained from a human donor with non-small cell lung cancer whose response to radiotherapy plus ipilimumab could not be evaluated. Both conserved end residues are part of each CDR3. The D gene is left open where the match is weak. Clone size is not always given. Where it is, it says once, few, many or a class for expanded clones.

J gene,D gene,clone size,V gene,CDR3 protein
TRBJ1-4,.,.,TRBV28,CASSPTGGEKLFF
TRBJ2-7,.,.,TRBV5-4,CASSSDREREQYF
TRBJ2-7,.,few,TRBV2,CASSEQGILYEQYF
TRBJ1-3,.,.,TRBV4-3,CASSQDTDRPNTIYF
TRBJ1-2,.,few,TRBV7-8,CASSVQGSYGYTF
TRBJ2-7,.,few,TRBV19,CASSPDLSGGQYF
TRBJ1-4,.,few,TRBV7-9,CASSPQGEKLFF
TRBJ2-3,TRBD1,.,TRBV5-1,CASSTGTGGLTDTQYF
TRBJ1-1,.,.,TRBV7-9,CASSLAIGGWNTEAFF
TRBJ2-1,.,.,TRBV20-1,CSARDNEQFF
TRBJ1-4,.,few,TRBV15,CATSRGGVDEKLFF
TRBJ2-7,TRBD1,few,TRBV6-5,CASSLGQGASYEQYF